A single sample is the source of the 29 T cell receptor beta chains below, sequenced in a study of response to subunit inactivated influenza vaccine. TCRdb redid the calling of the RT-PCR reads with MiXCR, one entry per CDR3 protein. Among 800,000 to 1,000,000 distinct CDR3 sequences listed, 21% were seen once. The sample consisted of PBMCs from blood, taken roughly 5 days after vaccination. The receptors derive from a man in his fifties or sixties who received an inactivated influenza vaccine.

This clonotype was seen a few times. The J gene is TRBJ2-3, the V gene TRBV4-1; 8 bases fit TRBD2. CDR1 and CDR2 from the germline V gene are MGHRA and YSYEKL. V was clipped by 0 bases and J by 2 bases; unmatched bases: 4. The CDR3 contains 16 residues. In nucleotides, the CDR3 is TGCGCCAGCAGCCAAGATCACGGGGGGGACACAGATACGCAGTATTTT. Protein product: CASSQDHGGDTDTQYF.

This clonotype was recorded a few times. The gene calls are TRBV4-3 and TRBJ2-5; D not resolved. CDR3 length equals 16 residues. V was shortened by 1 base and J by 1 base, with 13 bases between the two germline ends. The germline V gene has CDR1 LGHNA and CDR2 YSLEER. The CDR3 DNA is TGCGCCAGCAGCCAAGGGTTCTCCTTTCCCCAAGAGACCCAGTACTTC. Its protein product is CASSQGFSFPQETQYF.

This clonotype was seen more than once but under ten times. The V gene is TRBV29-1, the J gene TRBJ1-1; D is possibly TRBD1 (6 bases). From germline, CDR1 is SQVTM and CDR2 ANQGSEA. This CDR3 has 12 residues. V lost 5 bases and J lost 5, with 12 bases in between. The CDR3 DNA sequence: TGCAGCGTTACAGGGCCAGGGACTGAAGCTTTCTTT. It is translated as CSVTGPGTEAFF.

The chain is built from TRBV9 and TRBJ1-3; D remains unclear. V was pared by 4 bases and J by 2 bases, with 16 bases between. CDR3 size: 16 residues. Germline assignment: CDR1 SGDLS and CDR2 YYNGEE. DNA of the CDR3: TGTGCCAGCAGCCCGCGGACCGTTACTCCTGGAAACACCATATATTTT. Protein sequence: CASSPRTVTPGNTIYF.

V and J are TRBV4-2 and TRBJ1-1, with a tentative D call TRBD1 (5 bases). Germline V lookup: CDR1 LGHNA, CDR2 YNFKEQ. The CDR3 runs to 15 residues. Trimming removed 3 bases at V and 1 base at J, with 12 bases between. The CDR3 region has the DNA TGTGCCAGCAGCCATTCTATGACAGCGAACACTGAAGCTTTCTTT. Translating gives CASSHSMTANTEAFF.

This clonotype came up a few times. The chain carries TRBV4-1 and TRBJ2-4; D is unclear. This CDR3 region has 21 residues. The V gene's germline CDR1 is MGHRA and CDR2 YSYEKL. V was cut by 0 bases and J by 1 base, with 25 bases left in between. CDR3 DNA: TGCGCCAGCAGCCAAGAAGCTATCAGGTTCCCGACAAATGGCGCCAAAAACATTCAGTACTTC. This codes for CASSQEAIRFPTNGAKNIQYF.

The chain links TRBV4-1 to TRBJ1-4, with D possibly being TRBD1 (5 bases). V lost 7 bases, J lost 4 bases, and 10 bases lay in between. Per germline, CDR1 MGHRA and CDR2 YSYEKL. CDR3 length: 13 residues. CDR3 region: CASNRNLNEKLFF. CDR3 DNA: TGCGCCAGCAACAGGAACCTTAATGAAAAACTGTTTTTT.

The chain carries TRBV6-5 and TRBJ2-3; unclear D gene. The germline CDR1 and CDR2 sequences are MNHEY and SVGAGI. Trimming stripped 2 bases from V and 4 bases from J, with 10 bases between. The CDR3 runs 14 residues. CDR3 nucleotides: TGTGCCAGCAGTTACACCCAGCTCCCAGATACGCAGTATTTT. Amino acid sequence: CASSYTQLPDTQYF.

This chain connects TRBV4-3 to TRBJ2-5; either TRBD1 or TRBD2 may fit D (6 bases each). CDR1 and CDR2 from the germline V gene are LGHNA and YSLEER. The V and J ends lost 0 bases and 9 bases respectively, with 11 bases between them. There are 13 residues in the CDR3. DNA of the CDR3: TGCGCCAGCAGCCAAGACTCGGAGGGGGCCCAGTACTTC. Its translation: CASSQDSEGAQYF.

V usage is TRBV4-1 and J usage is TRBJ2-1; unclear D gene. V was clipped by 0 bases and J by 4 bases, with 10 bases between them. Germline V lookup: CDR1 MGHRA, CDR2 YSYEKL. The CDR3 loop spans 15 amino acids. In DNA, the CDR3 is TGCGCCAGCAGCCAAGATCCGTTCCCATACAATGAGCAGTTCTTC. Protein product: CASSQDPFPYNEQFF.

This clonotype appeared once. The CDR3 sequence: CASSWVENTEAFF. The CDR3 DNA is TGTGCCAGCAGTTGGGTAGAGAACACTGAAGCTTTCTTT. The chain links TRBV2 to TRBJ1-1, with no clear D. The CDR3 has 13 amino acids. Per germline, CDR1 SNHLY and CDR2 FYNNEI. V was cut by 5 bases and J by 1 base, with 8 bases left in between.

This clonotype occurred many times. Germline is not matched at one junction end, which may reflect a read error. The genes are TRBV5-1 and TRBJ2-5; D is ambiguous. CDR3 length: 12 amino acids. Germline lookup yields CDR1 SGHRS and CDR2 YFSETQ. CDR3 in DNA: TGTGCCAGCAGTTTAAGCAGGGAGACCCAGTACTTC. Protein product: CASSLSRETQYF.

The chain joins TRBV5-1 to TRBJ2-7; no clear D. Trimming took off 2 bases at V and 0 bases at J, with 12 bases between the two ends. From germline, CDR1 is SGHRS and CDR2 YFSETQ. This CDR3 is 15 amino acids long. The CDR3 bases are TGCGCCAGCAGCTTCAGCAGGAGTGGCTCCTACGAGCAGTACTTC. Translated: CASSFSRSGSYEQYF.

The chain employs TRBV7-2 and TRBJ2-1; 8 nucleotides agree with TRBD1. The CDR3 extends over 16 amino acids. V lost 0 bases, J lost 2 bases, and 3 bases stayed unmatched. CDR1 and CDR2 (germline): SGHTA, FQGNSA. The CDR3 sequence: CASSLAGTGAYNEQFF. As DNA, the CDR3 is TGTGCCAGCAGCTTAGCCGGGACAGGAGCCTACAATGAGCAGTTCTTC.

J is TRBJ2-3 and V is TRBV20-1, with D possibly TRBD2 on 6 matching bases. Germline V lookup: CDR1 DFQATT, CDR2 SNEGSKA (reference sequence). Trimming removed 0 bases from V and 6 bases from J, with 16 bases in between. The CDR3 runs 15 residues. DNA of the CDR3: TGCAGTGCTAGAGATCTCGGAGGGAGTGGCGATACGCAGTATTTT. This gives the protein CSARDLGGSGDTQYF.

V gene TRBV7-6 combines with J gene TRBJ2-7; no firm D call. The CDR3 is made up of 15 amino acids. From germline, CDR1 is SGHVS and CDR2 FNYEAQ. V was shortened by 1 base and J by 0 bases, with 10 bases between the two germline ends. CDR3 sequence reads: CASSLEVGRSYEQYF. The DNA of the CDR3 is TGTGCCAGCAGCTTAGAGGTAGGACGCTCCTACGAGCAGTACTTC.

This clonotype was detected only a few times. This sequence joins TRBV11-2 and TRBJ2-1; the match to TRBD2 covers 15 bases. J lost 7 bases, V lost 4 bases, and 2 bases had no gene match. The CDR3 sequence is 15 residues long. Looked up from germline, CDR1 is SGHAT and CDR2 is FQNNGV. CDR3 bases: TGTGCCAGCAGCTGGACTAGCGGGGGGGCGAATGAGCAGTTCTTC. Its protein is CASSWTSGGANEQFF.

V gene TRBV20-1 combines with J gene TRBJ2-3; D may be TRBD2 (6 bases). The germline gives CDR1 DFQATT, CDR2 SNEGSKA (reference sequence). Trimming pared 0 bases from V and 3 bases from J, leaving 13 bases between. CDR3 length: 15 residues. The CDR3 nucleotides are TGCAGTGCTAGAGATGGAGGGGTTCGGACAGATACGCAGTATTTT. Amino acids: CSARDGGVRTDTQYF.

This clonotype appeared a few times. The chain is built from TRBV11-1 and TRBJ2-5; D perhaps matches TRBD2 (6 bases). The CDR3 totals 14 residues. CDR1 is SGHAT, CDR2 FQDESV, per germline (reference sequence). Trimming removed 5 bases at V and 5 bases at J, with 15 bases between. The CDR3 spells CASSRGLSLETQYF. CDR3 bases: TGTGCCAGCAGCCGTGGACTATCTTTGGAGACCCAGTACTTC. The variable domain in full, completed from reference TRBV11-1 and TRBJ2-5, reads EAEVAQSPRYKITEKSQAVAFWCDPISGHATLYWYRQILGQGPELLVQFQDESVVDDSQLPKDRFSAERLKGVDSTLKIQPAELGDSAMYLCASSRGLSLETQYFGPGTRLLVL.

The chain joins TRBV20-1 to TRBJ2-2, with 8 bases that match TRBD2. Germline CDR1 DFQATT, CDR2 SNEGSKA (reference sequence). Germline trimming cut 8 bases from V and 4 bases from J; bases unmatched to any gene: 9. The CDR3 has 14 residues. In DNA form, the CDR3 reads TGCAGTCAGAAGGGACTAGGAAGCACCGGGGAGCTGTTTTTT. This codes for CSQKGLGSTGELFF.

In this sample, this clonotype turned up a few times. The V and J genes are TRBV6-2 or TRBV6-3 and TRBJ2-1; 7 bases line up with TRBD2. In germline, CDR1 is MNHEY, CDR2 SVGEGT. The CDR3 has 13 amino acids. Trimming removed 0 bases from V and 9 bases from J; junction bases left unmatched: 2. The CDR3 region is CASSYSWGGEQFF. DNA of the CDR3: TGTGCCAGCAGTTACTCGTGGGGGGGTGAGCAGTTCTTC.

This clonotype was observed many times. The chain is built from TRBV7-2 and TRBJ2-5; D not resolved. The CDR3 has 12 amino acids. V was clipped by 4 bases and J by 5 bases, with 8 bases between them. CDR1 and CDR2 from the germline V gene are SGHTA and FQGNSA. The CDR3 reads CASSYNRETQYF. Written as DNA, the CDR3 is TGTGCCAGCAGCTACAATAGGGAGACCCAGTACTTC.

In DNA form, the CDR3 reads TGTGCCAGCTCACCACCCAACGGGATCAGGAACACCGGGGAGCTGTTTTTT. It translates to CASSPPNGIRNTGELFF. The chain recombines TRBV18 with TRBJ2-2; tentatively, D is TRBD2 (5 bases). The CDR3 runs to 17 residues. V dropped 0 bases and J dropped 1 base, with 12 bases sitting between them. Germline V CDR1 and CDR2: KGHSH, LQKENI.

This chain links TRBV3-1 with TRBJ2-1; the D is unclear. This CDR3 comprises 11 residues. V was shortened by 6 bases and J by 11 bases, with 11 bases between the two germline ends. CDR1 and CDR2 (germline): LGHDT, YNNKEL (reference sequence). CDR3 region: CASSVMDQQFF. In DNA, the CDR3 is TGTGCCAGCAGTGTTATGGATCAGCAGTTCTTC.

This clonotype has ten or more counts. The chain is built from TRBV29-1 and TRBJ2-1; 10 bases line up with TRBD1. The V gene's germline CDR1 is SQVTM and CDR2 ANQGSEA. With V trimmed by 7 bases and J by 7 bases, 4 bases remained unmatched. This CDR3 is 12 amino acids long. The CDR3 region has the DNA TGCAGCGCCGGACAGGGGGGGAATGAGCAGTTCTTC. Translating it yields CSAGQGGNEQFF.

The chain couples TRBV6-5 to TRBJ2-7, with a weak D call TRBD2 (7 bases). The CDR3 is 18 amino acids. The germline V gene encodes CDR1 MNHEY and CDR2 SVGAGI. V gave up 2 bases and J gave up 3 bases, with 23 bases separating them. CDR3 coding DNA: TGTGCCAGCAGTTACGGGGGGGGCACTTCCCATCCACACTACGAGCAGTACTTC. Translated, it gives CASSYGGGTSHPHYEQYF.

This rearrangement joins TRBV6-5 to TRBJ2-2, with D unresolved. The CDR3 is made up of 15 amino acids. Trimming left V 0 bases short and J 4 bases short, with 9 bases between. The germline gives CDR1 MNHEY, CDR2 SVGAGI. CDR3 protein: CASSYSRTSTGELFF. The DNA of the CDR3 is TGTGCCAGCAGTTACTCGAGGACCTCCACCGGGGAGCTGTTTTTT.

This clonotype was seen at least ten times. This chain uses TRBV29-1 with TRBJ2-3; D remains unclear. The CDR3 is 12 residues long. Between the trimmed V and J ends, which lost 0 bases and 7 bases, there was a span of 8 bases. CDR1 is SQVTM and CDR2 is ANQGSEA in the germline V gene. The CDR3 sequence is CSVEDIENTQYF. DNA of the CDR3: TGCAGCGTTGAAGATATCGAGAATACGCAGTATTTT.

The chain employs TRBV7-2 and TRBJ2-7, with D unclear. Germline loops: CDR1 SGHTA, CDR2 FQGNSA. This CDR3 region has 15 residues. V was cut by 5 bases and J by 0 bases, with 14 bases left in between. The CDR3 loop is CASSPVGVDSYEQYF. CDR3 nucleotide sequence: TGTGCCAGCAGCCCAGTTGGAGTTGACTCCTACGAGCAGTACTTC.